This entry describes one T cell receptor (beta chain). The antigen is not known. Germline DNA was extracted too, while blood RNA derived from unsorted whole blood. The data stem from a study of tumor-infiltrating lymphocytes in primary liver carcinoma. Across the whole study: Tumors were staged T1-T3 N0M0 and measured about 4 to 11 cm across.

CDR1 SGHAT and CDR2 FQNNGV come from the germline V gene. With 6 bases removed from V and 6 bases from J, the gap between germline ends came to 24 bases. The CDR3 runs 17 residues. Total RNA amounting to about 520 ng was the source from which TCR beta cDNA was made with a constant-region primer. Three nested multiplex PCR rounds of slightly modified ARM-PCR generated TCR beta libraries. The opening two PCR rounds, around 9 cycles each, paired TRBV1-TRBV30 forward primers with a C-beta reverse primer. TCRdb itself ran the multiplex PCR reads through MiXCR, one entry per CDR3 protein. Of a few hundred thousand distinct CDR3 sequences in the sample, approximately 58% were seen once. Study-wide findings and caveats: Significantly greater top-250-clone fractions characterized tumors relative to blood (p = 0.039).

The receptor was isolated from a woman aged 25 to 39 with primary liver carcinoma and hepatitis B virus infection. The chain has TRBV11-2 and TRBJ2-4, with D perhaps assigned TRBD1 or TRBD2 (5 bases each). Specimen: peripheral blood. In DNA form, the CDR3 reads TGTGCCAGCAGTCTACAACCTCCGGGGCTAGTGGCAAACATTCAGTACTTC. Its protein is CASSLQPPGLVANIQYF.